This is a list of T cell receptor beta chains from one sample in a study of T cells after yellow fever vaccination. TCRdb re-analysed the 5' RACE reads in MiXCR, keeping a single row per CDR3 protein. The data contain around 120,000 distinct CDR3 sequences, 13% to 15% of them seen just once; the ten biggest clones take up 43%. The material was CD8+ T cells sorted from PBMCs, obtained 5 days after the yellow fever booster vaccination. These receptors were taken from a man aged 18 to 35 who received the YFV17D yellow fever vaccine. CDR3s include the opening cysteine and the closing phenylalanine or tryptophan. D genes are given only for firm matches. Where a row states a size, it is once, few, many or the class of an expanded clone; other rows omit it.

v_call: TRBV12-3/TRBV12-4; d_call: TRBD2; j_call: TRBJ2-1; clone_size: NA; cdr3_aa: CASSYPAGGLDNEQFF; cdr3_nt: TGTGCCAGCAGTTACCCCGCGGGGGGCCTGGACAATGAGCAGTTCTTC
v_call: TRBV28; d_call: NA; j_call: TRBJ2-5; clone_size: NA; cdr3_aa: CASSFIGIKTAQYF; cdr3_nt: TGTGCCAGCAGTTTTATAGGTATCAAGACGGCCCAGTACTTC
v_call: TRBV15; d_call: NA; j_call: TRBJ2-5; clone_size: once; cdr3_aa: CATSRLLLETQYF; cdr3_nt: TGTGCCACCAGCAGACTGTTACTAGAGACCCAGTACTTC
v_call: TRBV7-9; d_call: TRBD2; j_call: TRBJ2-1; clone_size: few; cdr3_aa: CASSHSSGDSYNEQFF; cdr3_nt: TGTGCCAGCAGCCATTCTAGCGGGGACTCCTACAATGAGCAGTTCTTC
v_call: TRBV19; d_call: TRBD1; j_call: TRBJ1-1; clone_size: once; cdr3_aa: CASSASGGVSEAFF; cdr3_nt: TGTGCCAGTAGTGCTTCAGGGGGAGTGTCTGAAGCTTTCTTT
v_call: TRBV12-3/TRBV12-4; d_call: TRBD2; j_call: TRBJ2-1; clone_size: once; cdr3_aa: CASQRGFYNEQFF; cdr3_nt: TGTGCCAGCCAGCGGGGGTTCTACAATGAGCAGTTCTTC
v_call: TRBV6-2/TRBV6-3; d_call: TRBD2; j_call: TRBJ2-5; clone_size: NA; cdr3_aa: CASTYGPGTKSTQYF; cdr3_nt: TGTGCCAGCACCTACGGTCCCGGGACTAAGTCGACCCAGTACTTC
v_call: TRBV9; d_call: NA; j_call: TRBJ2-1; clone_size: NA; cdr3_aa: CASSTLDRRGEQFF; cdr3_nt: TGTGCCAGCAGCACCTTGGACAGGCGGGGTGAGCAGTTCTTC
v_call: TRBV5-1; d_call: TRBD1; j_call: TRBJ1-2; clone_size: few; cdr3_aa: CASSAYPGQGIGHYGYTF; cdr3_nt: TGCGCCAGCAGCGCCTATCCGGGACAGGGAATTGGTCACTATGGCTACACCTTC
v_call: TRBV27; d_call: NA; j_call: TRBJ1-1; clone_size: few; cdr3_aa: CASSVTGHTEAFF; cdr3_nt: TGTGCCAGCAGTGTAACAGGGCACACTGAAGCTTTCTTT
v_call: TRBV5-6; d_call: NA; j_call: TRBJ2-5; clone_size: NA; cdr3_aa: CASSSGAEEGTQYF; cdr3_nt: TGTGCCAGCAGCTCGGGGGCGGAAGAGGGGACCCAGTACTTC
v_call: TRBV13; d_call: NA; j_call: TRBJ2-1; clone_size: few; cdr3_aa: CASSLSPGTVNEQFF; cdr3_nt: TGTGCCAGCAGCTTATCCCCCGGGACTGTCAATGAGCAGTTCTTC
v_call: TRBV6-2/TRBV6-3; d_call: NA; j_call: TRBJ2-5; clone_size: NA; cdr3_aa: CASHRDTQETQYF; cdr3_nt: TGTGCTTCACATCGGGACACCCAAGAGACCCAGTACTTC
v_call: TRBV20-1; d_call: NA; j_call: TRBJ2-2; clone_size: NA; cdr3_aa: CSARTRGTGELFF; cdr3_nt: TGCAGTGCTAGAACCAGGGGCACCGGGGAGCTGTTTTTT
v_call: TRBV20-1; d_call: NA; j_call: TRBJ1-5; clone_size: few; cdr3_aa: CSARRTAGNQPQHF; cdr3_nt: TGCAGTGCTAGACGGACAGCAGGCAATCAGCCCCAGCATTTT
v_call: TRBV3-1; d_call: NA; j_call: TRBJ2-3; clone_size: few; cdr3_aa: CASAAAGPSTDTQYF; cdr3_nt: TGTGCCAGCGCCGCCGCGGGGCCAAGCACAGATACGCAGTATTTT
v_call: TRBV12-3/TRBV12-4; d_call: NA; j_call: TRBJ2-7; clone_size: many; cdr3_aa: CASRTPRGYF; cdr3_nt: TGTGCCAGCAGAACTCCCAGAGGGTACTTC
v_call: TRBV6-6; d_call: NA; j_call: TRBJ1-5; clone_size: NA; cdr3_aa: CASSYGGPNQPQHF; cdr3_nt: TGTGCCAGCAGTTACGGTGGCCCCAATCAGCCCCAGCATTTT
v_call: TRBV5-4; d_call: NA; j_call: TRBJ2-4; clone_size: few; cdr3_aa: CASSFGPGKNIQYF; cdr3_nt: TGTGCCAGCAGCTTTGGTCCTGGTAAAAACATTCAGTACTTC
v_call: TRBV5-4; d_call: NA; j_call: TRBJ2-5; clone_size: NA; cdr3_aa: CASSLWDEETQYF; cdr3_nt: TGTGCCAGCAGCTTATGGGATGAAGAGACCCAGTACTTC
v_call: TRBV5-1; d_call: NA; j_call: TRBJ1-2; clone_size: many; cdr3_aa: CASSLGWTRPNYGYTF; cdr3_nt: TGCGCCAGCAGCTTGGGATGGACACGACCCAACTATGGCTACACCTTC
v_call: TRBV7-9; d_call: NA; j_call: TRBJ1-5; clone_size: NA; cdr3_aa: CASSLDPSQPQHF; cdr3_nt: TGTGCCAGCAGCTTAGATCCTAGTCAGCCCCAGCATTTT
v_call: TRBV5-1; d_call: TRBD1; j_call: TRBJ1-1; clone_size: many; cdr3_aa: CASSLVTGDVAEAFF; cdr3_nt: TGCGCCAGCAGCTTGGTGACAGGGGATGTCGCTGAAGCTTTCTTT
v_call: TRBV4-1; d_call: NA; j_call: TRBJ1-1; clone_size: NA; cdr3_aa: CASSQDEALGTEAFF; cdr3_nt: TGCGCCAGCAGCCAAGACGAAGCTTTGGGCACTGAAGCTTTCTTT
v_call: TRBV6-6; d_call: TRBD1; j_call: TRBJ2-1; clone_size: NA; cdr3_aa: CASSYGQGDQFF; cdr3_nt: TGTGCCAGCAGTTACGGACAGGGCGACCAGTTCTTC
v_call: TRBV4-2; d_call: NA; j_call: TRBJ1-2; clone_size: few; cdr3_aa: CATEDSTYGYTF; cdr3_nt: TGTGCCACCGAGGACTCTACCTATGGCTACACCTTC
v_call: TRBV5-1; d_call: NA; j_call: TRBJ2-2; clone_size: NA; cdr3_aa: CASTAGDNTGELFF; cdr3_nt: TGCGCCAGCACGGCCGGGGATAACACCGGGGAGCTGTTTTTT
v_call: TRBV20-1; d_call: NA; j_call: TRBJ1-6; clone_size: many; cdr3_aa: CSARAEFNSPLHF; cdr3_nt: TGCAGTGCTAGAGCCGAATTTAATTCACCCCTCCACTTT
v_call: TRBV4-1; d_call: TRBD1; j_call: TRBJ1-1; clone_size: NA; cdr3_aa: CASSQQQGTTEAFF; cdr3_nt: TGCGCCAGCAGCCAACAACAGGGGACCACTGAAGCTTTCTTT
v_call: TRBV4-1; d_call: NA; j_call: TRBJ1-2; clone_size: few; cdr3_aa: CASSQDLQVLYTF; cdr3_nt: TGCGCCAGCAGCCAAGACTTACAGGTTCTCTACACCTTC
v_call: TRBV6-2/TRBV6-3; d_call: NA; j_call: TRBJ1-2; clone_size: NA; cdr3_aa: CASSYGVEDRIANYGYTF; cdr3_nt: TGTGCCAGCAGTTACGGGGTCGAGGACCGAATCGCGAACTATGGCTACACCTTC
v_call: TRBV6-1; d_call: NA; j_call: TRBJ2-2; clone_size: NA; cdr3_aa: CATRELFF; cdr3_nt: TGTGCCACCCGGGAGCTGTTTTTT
v_call: TRBV7-8; d_call: TRBD1; j_call: TRBJ1-2; clone_size: NA; cdr3_aa: CASSLSQGANYGYTF; cdr3_nt: TGTGCCAGCAGCTTGTCCCAGGGGGCTAACTATGGCTACACCTTC
v_call: TRBV7-3; d_call: NA; j_call: TRBJ2-2; clone_size: NA; cdr3_aa: CATRGNTGELFF; cdr3_nt: TGTGCCACGCGGGGGAACACCGGGGAGCTGTTTTTT
v_call: TRBV20-1; d_call: NA; j_call: TRBJ1-5; clone_size: NA; cdr3_aa: CSARDPIPQHF; cdr3_nt: TGCAGTGCTAGAGATCCCATCCCCCAGCATTTT
v_call: TRBV10-2; d_call: NA; j_call: TRBJ1-1; clone_size: NA; cdr3_aa: CASSVPGLLMNTEAFF; cdr3_nt: TGCGCCAGCAGTGTACCGGGACTGCTCATGAACACTGAAGCTTTCTTT
v_call: TRBV5-1; d_call: TRBD1; j_call: TRBJ1-1; clone_size: few; cdr3_aa: CASSPGTGLATEAFF; cdr3_nt: TGCGCCAGCAGCCCGGGGACAGGACTCGCCACTGAAGCTTTCTTT
v_call: TRBV9; d_call: NA; j_call: TRBJ2-1; clone_size: few; cdr3_aa: CASSVSPGRLNLQFF; cdr3_nt: TGTGCCAGCAGCGTCTCGCCGGGACGTCTTAACTTGCAGTTCTTC
v_call: TRBV12-3/TRBV12-4; d_call: NA; j_call: TRBJ1-1; clone_size: few; cdr3_aa: CASRMPGDEAFF; cdr3_nt: TGTGCCAGCAGGATGCCGGGAGATGAAGCTTTCTTT
v_call: TRBV19; d_call: NA; j_call: TRBJ2-1; clone_size: few; cdr3_aa: CASSYGTYNEQFF; cdr3_nt: TGTGCCAGTAGTTACGGGACTTACAATGAGCAGTTCTTC
v_call: TRBV5-6; d_call: NA; j_call: TRBJ2-2; clone_size: many; cdr3_aa: CASSLAVNTGELFF; cdr3_nt: TGTGCCAGCAGTTTAGCGGTGAACACCGGGGAGCTGTTTTTT
v_call: TRBV7-6; d_call: TRBD2; j_call: TRBJ2-3; clone_size: few; cdr3_aa: CASSLQVAGGVGDTQYF; cdr3_nt: TGTGCCAGCAGCTTACAAGTAGCGGGGGGAGTAGGAGATACGCAGTATTTT
v_call: TRBV7-9; d_call: TRBD1; j_call: TRBJ1-1; clone_size: NA; cdr3_aa: CASSLGFGTGDTEAFF; cdr3_nt: TGTGCCAGCAGCTTAGGATTTGGGACAGGGGACACTGAAGCTTTCTTT
v_call: TRBV20-1; d_call: TRBD2; j_call: TRBJ2-3; clone_size: few; cdr3_aa: CSADRSGGGDTQYF; cdr3_nt: TGCAGTGCTGATAGAAGCGGGGGGGGAGATACGCAGTATTTT
v_call: TRBV30; d_call: NA; j_call: TRBJ1-2; clone_size: NA; cdr3_aa: CAWSPPSPARYGYTF; cdr3_nt: TGTGCCTGGAGTCCCCCTTCCCCGGCGAGGTATGGCTACACCTTC
v_call: TRBV7-3; d_call: NA; j_call: TRBJ2-7; clone_size: NA; cdr3_aa: CASSEGSAYEQYF; cdr3_nt: TGTGCCAGCAGTGAAGGCAGCGCCTACGAGCAGTACTTC
v_call: TRBV11-2; d_call: NA; j_call: TRBJ2-3; clone_size: NA; cdr3_aa: CASSLGVGTSTDTQYF; cdr3_nt: TGTGCCAGCAGCTTAGGTGTGGGGACGAGCACAGATACGCAGTATTTT
v_call: TRBV4-3; d_call: NA; j_call: TRBJ1-4; clone_size: NA; cdr3_aa: CASSPVGDQDEKLFF; cdr3_nt: TGCGCCAGCAGCCCGGTGGGGGATCAGGATGAAAAACTGTTTTTT